This T cell receptor beta chain was captured by sequencing in a study of OX40 agonist ivuxolimab in advanced cancers. Study background: Patients got intravenous ivuxolimab at 0.01 to 10 mg/kg every 2 weeks. Therapy given before enrollment (anti-PD-1, anti-PD-L1 or anti-CTLA-4) was allowed, and approximately 40% had some. General observations from the study: Low levels of normalized T-cell clonal expansion also appeared in some nonresponders.

Produced via immunoSEQ multiplex PCR; TCRdb's table is partial and in-frame only. The data show approximately 10,000 clones, approximately 80% seen once. With respect to this clone: Its antigen is not identified.

The CDR3 extends over 14 amino acids. The V gene lost 7 bases and the J gene lost 2 bases, with 11 bases spanning the gap. The germline gives CDR1 LNHDA, CDR2 SQIVND (reference sequence). This chain connects TRBV19 to TRBJ1-4; tentative D call: TRBD1 (6 bases). Sequenced here: CD4+ or CD8+ T cells sorted from blood, sampled in a trial of the OX40 agonist ivuxolimab. The source is an adult with an advanced solid tumor such as melanoma, head and neck, liver or kidney cancer. The CDR3 bases are TGTGCCAGTACCCGGGGGCCCACTAATGAAAAACTGTTTTTT. This gives the protein CASTRGPTNEKLFF.